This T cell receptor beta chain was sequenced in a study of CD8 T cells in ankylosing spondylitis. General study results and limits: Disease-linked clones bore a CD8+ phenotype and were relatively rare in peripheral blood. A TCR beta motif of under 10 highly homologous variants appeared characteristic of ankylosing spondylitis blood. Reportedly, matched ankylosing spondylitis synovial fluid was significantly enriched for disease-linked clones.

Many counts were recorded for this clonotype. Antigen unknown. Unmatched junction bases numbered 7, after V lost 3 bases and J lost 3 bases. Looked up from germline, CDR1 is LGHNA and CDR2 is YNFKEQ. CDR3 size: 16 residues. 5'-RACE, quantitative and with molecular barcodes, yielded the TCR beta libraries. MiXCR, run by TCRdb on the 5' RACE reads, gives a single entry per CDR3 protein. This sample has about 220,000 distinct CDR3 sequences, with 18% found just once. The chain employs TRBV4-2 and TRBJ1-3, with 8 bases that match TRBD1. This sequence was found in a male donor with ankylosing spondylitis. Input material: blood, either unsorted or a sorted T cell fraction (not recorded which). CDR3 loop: CASSQTGELIGNTIYF. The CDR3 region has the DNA TGTGCCAGCAGCCAGACAGGGGAACTAATTGGAAACACCATATATTTT.